One sample yielded the 8 T cell receptor beta chains listed below, sequenced in a study of shared clonotypes between healthy human individuals. The table came from immunoSEQ multiplex PCR; TCRdb's copy has only in-frame clones and leaves some out. In the table there are around 1 million clones, about 80% of which are singletons. The source material was memory CD4+ T cells sorted from blood. Noted subset: CD45RA-negative fraction. The receptors derive from a man aged 18 to 35 in good health.

J is TRBJ2-5 and V is TRBV6-5; D might be TRBD2 (6 bases). The DNA matches TRBJ2-7 better at its end, which makes the J call doubtful. CDR3 length equals 15 residues. Germline V gene lookup returns CDR1 MNHEY and CDR2 SVGAGI. The DNA of the CDR3 is TGTGCCAGCAGTTACTCGAAGGAGGGTACCTACGAGCAGTACTTC. This translates into CASSYSKEGTYEQYF.

This clone occurred once. A much larger clone sits a single nucleotide away, making a read error possible. The V call is TRBV11-2, the J call TRBJ1-2, with a possible D match to TRBD1 (5 bases). Deletions cut 1 base from V and 8 bases from J, with 14 bases between. CDR3 length: 14 residues. Looked up from germline, CDR1 is SGHAT and CDR2 is FQNNGV. This chain's CDR3 is CASSLGRGGVGYTF. CDR3 DNA: TGTGCCAGCAGCTTAGGTCGAGGAGGGGTAGGCTACACCTTC.

A few counts support this clone. The chain recombines TRBV5-6 with TRBJ1-5; weak D call: TRBD1 (6 bases). The germline V and J ends were trimmed by 3 bases and 3 bases, with 16 bases remaining between them. CDR3 size: 16 residues. The germline V gene has CDR1 SGHDT and CDR2 YYEEEE. The CDR3 protein is CASSSRGRGANQPQHF. CDR3 DNA: TGTGCCAGCAGCTCCCGGGGGAGGGGGGCCAATCAGCCCCAGCATTTT.

This clone was counted a few times. This chain uses TRBV6-5 with TRBJ2-7; 9 nucleotides line up with TRBD1. CDR3 length: 16 amino acids. Germline V gene data show CDR1 as MNHEY and CDR2 as SVGAGI. V lost 4 bases to trimming and J lost 3 bases; unmatched junction nucleotides: 10. DNA for the CDR3: TGTGCCAGCAGTTCTCGGATCGGGACAGGGAGCTACGAGCAGTACTTC. Protein: CASSSRIGTGSYEQYF.

This clone was detected a few times. The chain recombines TRBV19 with TRBJ2-7, with 14 bases fitting TRBD2. Germline CDR1 is LNHDA and CDR2 is SQIVND (reference sequence). The V segment lost 3 bases and the J segment 6 bases; nucleotides outside the gene matches: 4. This CDR3 is built from 15 residues. The CDR3 sequence: CASSMVGLAGVEQYF. CDR3 in DNA: TGTGCCAGTAGTATGGTGGGACTAGCGGGAGTCGAGCAGTACTTC.

The chain recombines TRBV28 with TRBJ2-7, with a weak D call TRBD1 (5 bases). The germline V gene has CDR1 MDHEN and CDR2 SYDVKM. The CDR3 covers 16 residues. Trimming stripped 2 bases from V and 1 base from J, with 15 bases between. CDR3 region: CASSLGPRKGSYEQYF. In nucleotides, the CDR3 is TGTGCCAGCAGTTTAGGCCCACGAAAGGGGTCCTACGAGCAGTACTTC.

The chain links TRBV30 to TRBJ1-3, with D perhaps matching TRBD1 (6 bases). Germline V CDR1 and CDR2: GTSNPN, SVGIG (reference sequence). V was clipped by 2 bases and J by 7 bases, with 12 bases between them. This CDR3 has 13 amino acids. This CDR3 is CAWSLRGPNTIYF. CDR3 bases: TGTGCCTGGAGTCTCAGGGGTCCCAACACCATATATTTT.

The CDR3 DNA follows: TGTGCCAGCCCAAGCGGGGGGGGTTTAGATACGCAGTATTTT. This codes for CASPSGGGLDTQYF. The chain recombines TRBV2 with TRBJ2-3, with 10 positions matching TRBD2. CDR3 length: 14 residues. Germline V gene sequence: CDR1 SNHLY, CDR2 FYNNEI. V dropped 8 bases and J dropped 5; count of bases not matched to a gene: 7.